This TCR beta chain appears in the sequencing data of a study of blood T cells in healthy people across ages. General study points: Both higher diversity and more naive CD4+ cells marked long-lived donors when set against aged donors. Naive T cell percentage showed a strong correlation with TCR beta diversity.

V lost 7 bases and J lost 1, with 11 bases in between. CDR1 and CDR2 (germline): LGHNT, FRNRAP. The CDR3 is made up of 14 amino acids. The second PCR ran roughly 6 to 11 cycles with a sample-barcoded 5' primer and J-beta primers. The template-switch adaptor, which had 12 random nucleotides, put a tag on each cDNA molecule. TCRdb processed the 5' RACE reads anew with MiXCR; each CDR3 protein has one entry. The sample yields approximately 680,000 distinct CDR3 sequences, 32% seen once. This clonotype was seen repeatedly, ten times or more. Its target is not known. Approximately 10 milliliters was the volume of peripheral blood drawn from each donor.

Material for sequencing was blood. This clonotype originated in a woman aged 80 or older in good health. This chain links TRBV12-5 with TRBJ2-1; no firm D call. The CDR3 DNA is TGTGCTAGTGCTCTGATAGGGTCCTACAATGAGCAGTTCTTC. It encodes CASALIGSYNEQFF.